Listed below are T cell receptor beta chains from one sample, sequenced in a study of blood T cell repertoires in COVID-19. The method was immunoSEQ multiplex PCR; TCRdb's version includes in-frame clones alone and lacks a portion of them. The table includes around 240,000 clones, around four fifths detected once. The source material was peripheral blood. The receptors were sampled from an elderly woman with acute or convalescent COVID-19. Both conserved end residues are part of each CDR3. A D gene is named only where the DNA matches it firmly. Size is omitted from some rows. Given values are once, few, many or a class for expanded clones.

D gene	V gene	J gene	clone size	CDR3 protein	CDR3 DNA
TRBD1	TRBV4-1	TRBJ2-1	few	CASSLRGTGTLLDEQFF	TGCGCCAGCAGCCTGAGAGGGACAGGGACGCTTTTGGATGAGCAGTTCTTC
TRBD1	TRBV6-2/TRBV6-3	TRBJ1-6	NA	CASSAGTANSPLHF	TGTGCCAGCAGTGCCGGGACAGCTAATTCACCCCTCCACTTT
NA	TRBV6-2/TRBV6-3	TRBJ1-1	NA	CASSYSRLYTEAFF	TGTGCCAGCAGTTACTCGAGGCTGTACACTGAAGCTTTCTTT
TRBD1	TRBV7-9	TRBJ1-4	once	CASSLASGQGGEKLFF	TGTGCCAGCAGCTTAGCGTCGGGACAGGGGGGTGAAAAACTGTTTTTT
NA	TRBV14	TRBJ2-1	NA	CASTPVPGPYNEQFF	TGTGCCAGCACCCCAGTTCCAGGGCCCTACAATGAGCAGTTCTTC
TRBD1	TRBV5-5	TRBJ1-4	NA	CASSPEWTGDNEKLFF	TGTGCCAGCAGCCCGGAATGGACAGGGGATAATGAAAAACTGTTTTTT
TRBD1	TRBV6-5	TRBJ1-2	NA	CASRRAGTGPYGYTF	TGTGCCAGCAGAAGAGCCGGGACAGGGCCCTATGGCTACACCTTC
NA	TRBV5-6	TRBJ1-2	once	CASSLVSRDYGYTF	TGTGCCAGCAGCTTGGTAAGCCGGGACTATGGCTACACCTTC
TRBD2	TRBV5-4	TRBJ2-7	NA	CASSFPSGSSYEQYF	TGTGCCAGCAGTTTCCCTAGCGGAAGCTCCTACGAGCAGTACTTC
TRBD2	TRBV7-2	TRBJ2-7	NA	CASSKQTSGPAYEQYF	TGTGCCAGCAGCAAACAGACTAGCGGGCCTGCCTACGAGCAGTACTTC
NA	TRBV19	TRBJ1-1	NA	CASPRAGSTEAFF	TGTGCCAGTCCTCGAGCAGGGTCCACTGAAGCTTTCTTT
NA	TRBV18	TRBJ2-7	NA	CASSQDRSFYEQYF	TGTGCCAGCTCCCAAGACAGGTCCTTCTACGAGCAGTACTTC
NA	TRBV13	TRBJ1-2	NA	CASSLKAQVLGYGYTF	TGTGCCAGCAGCTTAAAGGCCCAGGTCTTGGGCTATGGCTACACCTTC
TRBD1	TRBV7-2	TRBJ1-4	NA	CASSSGQNNEKLFF	TGTGCCAGCAGCTCGGGACAGAATAATGAAAAACTGTTTTTT
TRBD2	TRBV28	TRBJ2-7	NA	CASSTPPRLAGAYEQYF	TGTGCCAGCAGCACCCCTCCCCGACTAGCGGGAGCGTACGAGCAGTACTTC
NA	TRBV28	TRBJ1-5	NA	CASSSAGSGQPQHF	TGTGCCAGCAGTTCCGCCGGGAGCGGACAGCCCCAGCATTTT
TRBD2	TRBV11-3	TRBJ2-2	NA	CASSAGTRELFF	TGTGCCAGCAGCGCCGGGACTAGGGAGCTGTTTTTT
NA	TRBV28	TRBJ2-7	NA	CASSLRGAHEQYF	TGTGCCAGCAGTTTACGGGGGGCCCACGAGCAGTACTTC
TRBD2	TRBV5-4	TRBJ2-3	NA	CASSLLLAGSTDTQYF	TGTGCCAGCAGCTTGCTACTAGCGGGAAGCACAGATACGCAGTATTTT
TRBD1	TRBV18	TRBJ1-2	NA	CASSSTGTGVDGYTF	TGTGCCAGCTCATCAACCGGGACAGGGGTTGATGGCTACACCTTC
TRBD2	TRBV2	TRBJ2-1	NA	CASSVAGGVNEQFF	TGTGCCAGCAGCGTAGCGGGAGGAGTAAATGAGCAGTTCTTC
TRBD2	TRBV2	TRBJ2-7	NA	CASSPTSGSREGQYF	TGTGCCAGCAGCCCGACTAGCGGGAGCCGGGAGGGGCAGTACTTC
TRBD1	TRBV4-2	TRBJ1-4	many	CASSSTGQGGREKLFF	TGTGCCAGCAGCTCAACGGGACAGGGCGGACGGGAAAAACTGTTTTTT
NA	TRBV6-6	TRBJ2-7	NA	CASSRETPHEQYF	TGTGCCAGCTCCCGGGAAACCCCTCACGAGCAGTACTTC
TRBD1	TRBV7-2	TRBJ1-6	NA	CASSWRDRPARPLHF	TGTGCCAGCAGCTGGCGGGACAGGCCGGCGCGACCCCTCCACTTT
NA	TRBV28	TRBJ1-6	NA	CASSLTQRNSPLHF	TGTGCCAGCAGTTTAACTCAGAGGAATTCACCCCTCCACTTT
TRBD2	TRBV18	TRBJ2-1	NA	CASSAQTSGGYNEQFF	TGTGCCAGCTCAGCTCAGACTAGCGGGGGTTACAATGAGCAGTTCTTC
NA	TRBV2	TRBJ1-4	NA	CASRGLQREKLFF	TGTGCCAGCCGCGGCCTCCAGAGGGAAAAACTGTTTTTT
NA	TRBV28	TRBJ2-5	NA	CASSLMRETQYF	TGTGCCAGCAGTTTAATGAGAGAGACCCAGTACTTC